These 16 T cell receptor beta chains were sequenced from one sample in a study of post-analysis software for immune sequencing data. General observations from the study: TRBV segments more frequent in patients than in controls numbered several and included TRBV5-6, TRBV5-1 and TRBV20-1.

Unique molecular identifiers were present in the TCR beta cDNA libraries. A single record per CDR3 protein comes from TCRdb applying MiXCR to the PCR reads. The repertoire holds roughly 730,000 distinct CDR3 sequences, with 25% to 30% as singletons. Their specific antigens are unknown. Sample: blood. The origin of the receptors is a girl aged 5-17 years with multiple sclerosis.

The table lists this clonotype with a count of one. The J gene is TRBJ2-1, the V gene TRBV20-1; D gene ambiguous. Germline V CDR1 and CDR2: DFQATT, SNEGSKA (reference sequence). With 5 bases removed from V and 2 bases from J, the gap between germline ends came to 19 bases. The CDR3 covers 16 residues. CDR3 bases: TGCAGTGCTCGTCGTTCCAGACCCGACGCCTACAATGAGCAGTTCTTC. Its translation: CSARRSRPDAYNEQFF.

CDR3 in DNA: TGTGCCAGCACCCCCCCGCGGGGGACCATATATTTT. This translates into CASTPPRGTIYF. The V call is TRBV28, the J call TRBJ1-3; maybe TRBD1 (5 bases). Germline V gene data show CDR1 as MDHEN and CDR2 as SYDVKM. Trimming took off 7 bases at V and 10 bases at J, with 14 bases between the two ends. The CDR3 extends over 12 amino acids.

The chain employs TRBV29-1 and TRBJ2-5; no clear D. V gave up 4 bases and J gave up 1 base, with 7 bases separating them. CDR1 SQVTM and CDR2 ANQGSEA come from the germline V gene. CDR3 length: 12 residues. The CDR3 sequence is CSVGGSQETQYF. The CDR3 DNA reads TGCAGCGTTGGTGGAAGCCAAGAGACCCAGTACTTC.

This clonotype came up a few times. The chain recombines TRBV25-1 with TRBJ2-7; D is undetermined. Germline CDR1 MGHDK, CDR2 SYGVNS. This CDR3 comprises 18 residues. The V and J ends lost 3 bases and 0 bases respectively, with 21 bases between them. The CDR3 loop is CASSEYIKGDASSYEQYF. CDR3 bases: TGTGCCAGCAGTGAGTACATCAAGGGTGATGCTAGCTCCTACGAGCAGTACTTC.

The rearrangement uses TRBV5-1 and TRBJ1-2; D is perhaps TRBD1 (5 bases). V lost 9 bases to trimming and J lost 5 bases, with 20 bases between them. CDR3 length equals 14 residues. Germline CDR1 reads SGHRS; CDR2 reads YFSETQ. The CDR3 coding sequence is TGCGCCACTAGCCGGGCGGGGCAGTCATATGGCTACACCTTC. As protein: CATSRAGQSYGYTF.

On this clonotype: Mismatch with germline at one junction end may stem from a read error. The chain combines TRBV29-1 with TRBJ2-5; the D gene is possibly TRBD2 (5 bases). The germline V gene encodes CDR1 SQVTM and CDR2 ANQGSEA. This CDR3 is built from 11 residues. The DNA for the CDR3 is TGCAGCGTTGCCGGGGTGGAGACCCAGGACTTC. Its translation: CSVAGVETQDF. The complete variable domain, with remaining parts taken from reference TRBV29-1 and TRBJ2-5, reads SAVISQKPSRDICQRGTSLTIQCQVDSQVTMMFWYRQQPGQSLTLIATANQGSEATYESGFVIDKFPISRPNLTFSTLTVSNMSPEDSSIYLCSVAGVETQDFGPGTRLLVL.

This clonotype was seen only a few times. J is TRBJ1-2 and V is TRBV6-2 or TRBV6-3; no definite D call. The CDR3 totals 15 residues. Trimming took off 6 bases at V and 2 bases at J, with 16 bases between the two ends. The germline V gene encodes CDR1 MNHEY and CDR2 SVGEGT. CDR3 sequence reads: CASREGPLLNYGYTF. CDR3 DNA sequence: TGTGCCAGCAGGGAAGGACCGCTCTTAAACTATGGCTACACCTTC.

This clonotype was detected a few times. This chain joins TRBV18 and TRBJ2-5, with unresolved D. CDR3 length: 12 residues. Trimming removed 3 bases from V and 7 bases from J, with 9 bases in between. Per germline, CDR1 KGHSH and CDR2 LQKENI. CDR3 sequence: CASSPSPGTQYF. The CDR3 region has the DNA TGTGCCAGCTCACCGTCTCCGGGGACCCAGTACTTC. Full variable domain (missing parts from reference TRBV18 and TRBJ2-5): NAGVMQNPRHLVRRRGQEARLRCSPMKGHSHVYWYRQLPEEGLKFMVYLQKENIIDESGMPKERFSAEFPKEGPSILRIQQVVRGDSAAYFCASSPSPGTQYFGPGTRLLVL.

Here the CDR3 reads CASSQDRIGADTQYF. The CDR3 bases are TGCGCCAGCAGCCAAGATCGAATCGGGGCAGATACGCAGTATTTT. The genes are TRBV4-3 and TRBJ2-3; TRBD2 might be the D (5 bases). The CDR3 is made up of 15 amino acids. Germline loops: CDR1 LGHNA, CDR2 YSLEER. V was clipped by 0 bases and J by 4 bases, with 11 bases between them.

This clonotype was seen a few times. The CDR3 spells CASSSRSATYPNEQFF. In nucleotides, the CDR3 is TGTGCCAGCAGCTCGAGAAGCGCTACTTATCCTAATGAGCAGTTCTTC. The chain carries TRBV7-2 and TRBJ2-1, with D unclear. The germline V gene has CDR1 SGHTA and CDR2 FQGNSA. V lost 4 bases, J lost 7 bases, and 20 bases lay in between. This CDR3 spans 16 amino acids.

The CDR3 loop is CSAGGTSEDTQYF. The CDR3 nucleotides read TGCAGTGCTGGGGGGACTAGCGAGGATACGCAGTATTTT. V usage is TRBV20-1 and J usage is TRBJ2-3; TRBD2 matches at 10 bases. The CDR3 totals 13 residues. The germline V gene has CDR1 DFQATT and CDR2 SNEGSKA (reference sequence). The V gene end was trimmed by 5 bases and the J gene end by 6 bases; junction bases not matched to a gene: 5.

This clonotype occurred a few times. V and J are TRBV10-3 and TRBJ1-1; D not resolved. Germline V gene lookup returns CDR1 ENHRY and CDR2 SYGVKD. Trimming took off 3 bases at V and 11 bases at J, with 10 bases between the two ends. The CDR3 totals 11 residues. CDR3 DNA sequence: TGTGCCATCAGTGAAGGCCACGGTGCTTTCTTT. Its translation is CAISEGHGAFF.

V is TRBV7-2 and J is TRBJ1-5; TRBD1 aligns across 10 bases. Germline CDR1 and CDR2: SGHTA and FQGNSA. V was pared by 5 bases and J by 7 bases, with 11 bases of the junction left unmatched. The CDR3 extends over 16 amino acids. The DNA of the CDR3 is TGTGCCAGCAGCCCAGACAGGGGGCATATAGGGCAGCCCCAGCATTTT. Translating it yields CASSPDRGHIGQPQHF.

There are a few counts of this clonotype. The chain carries TRBV20-1 and TRBJ2-1; no definite D call. Trimming pared 4 bases from V and 6 bases from J, leaving 10 bases between. There are 12 residues in the CDR3. Per the germline V gene, CDR1 is DFQATT and CDR2 is SNEGSKA (reference sequence). CDR3 nucleotide sequence: TGCAGTGCTACGAGCAGTGGCAATGAGCAGTTCTTC. Amino acids: CSATSSGNEQFF.

This clonotype was observed at least ten times. The rearrangement uses TRBV20-1 and TRBJ1-5; D perhaps matches TRBD1 (5 bases). Trimming stripped 3 bases from V and 0 bases from J, with 6 bases between. The CDR3 loop spans 13 amino acids. Germline-derived CDR1 and CDR2 are DFQATT and SNEGSKA (reference sequence). The CDR3 reads CSARDNSNQPQHF. The CDR3 DNA is TGCAGTGCTAGGGACAATAGCAATCAGCCCCAGCATTTT.

This clonotype was detected a few times. J is TRBJ1-2 and V is TRBV6-1; TRBD1 matches at 8 bases. V lost 1 base to trimming and J lost 6 bases; unmatched junction nucleotides: 4. The V gene's germline CDR1 is MNHNS and CDR2 SASEGT. The CDR3 runs 14 residues. CDR3 sequence: CASSEVRGHDGYTF. The CDR3 bases are TGTGCCAGCAGTGAAGTCAGGGGGCATGATGGCTACACCTTC.